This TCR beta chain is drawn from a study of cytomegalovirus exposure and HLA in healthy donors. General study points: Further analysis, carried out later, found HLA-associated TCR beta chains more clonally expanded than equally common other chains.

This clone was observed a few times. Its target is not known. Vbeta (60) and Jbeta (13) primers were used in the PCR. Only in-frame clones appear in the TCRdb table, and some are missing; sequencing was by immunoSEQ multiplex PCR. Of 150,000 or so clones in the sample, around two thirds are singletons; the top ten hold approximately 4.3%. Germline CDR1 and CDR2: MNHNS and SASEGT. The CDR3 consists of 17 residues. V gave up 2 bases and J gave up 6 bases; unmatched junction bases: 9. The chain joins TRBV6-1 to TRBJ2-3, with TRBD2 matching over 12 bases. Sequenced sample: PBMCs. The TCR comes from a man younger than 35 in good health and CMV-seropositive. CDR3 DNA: TGTGCCAGCAGTGAATACTCTAGCGGGGGGGCATTGGATACGCAGTATTTT. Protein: CASSEYSSGGALDTQYF.